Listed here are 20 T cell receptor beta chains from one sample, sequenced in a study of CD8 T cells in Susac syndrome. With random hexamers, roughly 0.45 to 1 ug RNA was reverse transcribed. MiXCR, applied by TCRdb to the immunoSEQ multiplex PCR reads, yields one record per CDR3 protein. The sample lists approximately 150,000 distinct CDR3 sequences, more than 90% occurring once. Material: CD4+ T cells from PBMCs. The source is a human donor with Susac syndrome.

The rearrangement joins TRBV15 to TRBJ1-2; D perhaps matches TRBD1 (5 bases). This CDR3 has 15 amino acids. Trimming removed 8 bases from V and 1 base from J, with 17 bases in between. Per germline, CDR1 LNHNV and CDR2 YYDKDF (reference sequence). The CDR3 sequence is CATGAALGFNYGYTF. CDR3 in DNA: TGTGCCACCGGGGCAGCCCTGGGATTTAACTATGGCTACACCTTC.

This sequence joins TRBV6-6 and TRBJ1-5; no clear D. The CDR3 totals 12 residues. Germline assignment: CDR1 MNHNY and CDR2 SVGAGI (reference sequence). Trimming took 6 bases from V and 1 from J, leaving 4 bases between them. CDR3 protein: CASSPSNQPQHF. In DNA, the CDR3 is TGTGCCAGCAGCCCCAGCAATCAGCCCCAGCATTTT.

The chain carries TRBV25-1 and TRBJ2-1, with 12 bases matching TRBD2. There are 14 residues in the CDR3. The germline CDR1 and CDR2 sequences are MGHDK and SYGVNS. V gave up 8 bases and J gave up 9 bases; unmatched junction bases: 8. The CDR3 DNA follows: TGTGCCAGCCGTTGGACTAGCGGGACTGGTGAGCAGTTCTTC. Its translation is CASRWTSGTGEQFF.

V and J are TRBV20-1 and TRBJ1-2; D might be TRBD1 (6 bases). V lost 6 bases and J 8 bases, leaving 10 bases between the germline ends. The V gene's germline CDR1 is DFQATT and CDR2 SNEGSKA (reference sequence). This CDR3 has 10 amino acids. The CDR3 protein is CSAKRGGYTF. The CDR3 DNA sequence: TGCAGTGCAAAGAGGGGGGGCTACACCTTC.

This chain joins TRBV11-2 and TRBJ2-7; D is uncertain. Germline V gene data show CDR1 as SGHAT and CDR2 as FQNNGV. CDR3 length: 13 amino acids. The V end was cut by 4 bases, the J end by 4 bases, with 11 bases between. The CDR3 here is CASSSFIRYEQYF. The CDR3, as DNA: TGTGCCAGCAGCTCCTTTATCAGATACGAGCAGTACTTC.

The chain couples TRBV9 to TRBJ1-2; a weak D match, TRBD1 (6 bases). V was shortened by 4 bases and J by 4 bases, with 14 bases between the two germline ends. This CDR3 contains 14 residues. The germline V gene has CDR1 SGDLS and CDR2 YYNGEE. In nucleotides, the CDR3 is TGTGCCAGCAGCCAAGGGGGGCAGGTCTATGGCTACACCTTC. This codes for CASSQGGQVYGYTF.

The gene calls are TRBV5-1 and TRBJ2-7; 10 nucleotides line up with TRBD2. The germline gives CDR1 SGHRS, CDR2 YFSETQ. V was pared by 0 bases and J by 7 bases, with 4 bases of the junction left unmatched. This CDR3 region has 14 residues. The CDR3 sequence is CASSLGSSGSEQYF. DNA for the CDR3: TGCGCCAGCAGCTTGGGTTCTAGCGGGAGTGAGCAGTACTTC.

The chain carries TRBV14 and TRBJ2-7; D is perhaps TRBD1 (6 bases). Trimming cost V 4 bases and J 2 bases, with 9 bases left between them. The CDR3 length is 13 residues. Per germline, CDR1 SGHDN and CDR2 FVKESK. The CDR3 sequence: CASSLDRPYEQYF. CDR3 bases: TGTGCCAGCAGCCTTGACAGGCCCTACGAGCAGTACTTC.

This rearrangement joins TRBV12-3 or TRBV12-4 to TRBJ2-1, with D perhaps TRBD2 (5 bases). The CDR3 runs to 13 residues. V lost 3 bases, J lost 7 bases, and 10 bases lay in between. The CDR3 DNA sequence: TGTGCCAGCAGTTTCCGGGGTTTTAATGAGCAGTTCTTC. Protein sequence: CASSFRGFNEQFF.

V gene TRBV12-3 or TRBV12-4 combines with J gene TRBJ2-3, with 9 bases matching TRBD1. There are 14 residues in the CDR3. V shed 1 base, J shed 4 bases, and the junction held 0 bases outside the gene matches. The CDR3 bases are TGTGCCAGCAGTTTAGGGACAGGGGCAGATACGCAGTATTTT. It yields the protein CASSLGTGADTQYF.

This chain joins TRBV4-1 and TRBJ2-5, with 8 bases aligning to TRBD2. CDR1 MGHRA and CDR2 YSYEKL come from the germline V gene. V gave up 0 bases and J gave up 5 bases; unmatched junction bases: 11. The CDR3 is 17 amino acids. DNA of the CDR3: TGCGCCAGCAGCCAAGATCAACGGTCTCGGGGGGGGGAGACCCAGTACTTC. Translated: CASSQDQRSRGGETQYF.

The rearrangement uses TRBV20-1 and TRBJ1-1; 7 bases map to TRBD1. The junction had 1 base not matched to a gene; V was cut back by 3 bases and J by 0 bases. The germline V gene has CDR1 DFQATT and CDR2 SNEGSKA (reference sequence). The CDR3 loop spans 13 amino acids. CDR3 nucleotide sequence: TGCAGTGCTAGTACAGGGGTGAACACTGAAGCTTTCTTT. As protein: CSASTGVNTEAFF.

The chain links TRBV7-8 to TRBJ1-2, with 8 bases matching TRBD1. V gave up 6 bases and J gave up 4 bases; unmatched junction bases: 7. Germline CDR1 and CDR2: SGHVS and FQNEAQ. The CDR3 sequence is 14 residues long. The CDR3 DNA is TGTGCCAGCAGTTCAGGGGGCCTCCCCTATGGCTACACCTTC. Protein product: CASSSGGLPYGYTF.

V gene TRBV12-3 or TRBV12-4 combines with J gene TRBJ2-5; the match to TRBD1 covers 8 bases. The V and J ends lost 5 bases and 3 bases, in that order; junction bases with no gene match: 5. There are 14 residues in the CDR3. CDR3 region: CASSDRGFEETQYF. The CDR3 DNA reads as TGTGCCAGCAGTGACAGGGGATTCGAAGAGACCCAGTACTTC.

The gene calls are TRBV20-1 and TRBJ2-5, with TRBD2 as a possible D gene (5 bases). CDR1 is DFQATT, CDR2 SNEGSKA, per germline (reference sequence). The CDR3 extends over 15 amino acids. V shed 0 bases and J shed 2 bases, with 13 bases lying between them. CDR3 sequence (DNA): TGCAGTGCTAGAGAGACTAAACTAGTTCAAGAGACCCAGTACTTC. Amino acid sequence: CSARETKLVQETQYF.

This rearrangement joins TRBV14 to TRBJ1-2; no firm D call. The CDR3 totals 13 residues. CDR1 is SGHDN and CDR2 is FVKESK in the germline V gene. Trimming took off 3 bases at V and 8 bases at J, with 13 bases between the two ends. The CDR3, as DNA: TGTGCCAGCAGCCAGCCCCCCGGGAACGGCTACACCTTC. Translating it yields CASSQPPGNGYTF.

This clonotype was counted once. The CDR3 DNA sequence: TGTGCCACCAGCAGAAACCTACAGGGCCGGAACACTGAAGCTTTCTTT. Protein sequence: CATSRNLQGRNTEAFF. This chain links TRBV15 with TRBJ1-1; a possible D gene is TRBD1 (6 bases). In germline, CDR1 is LNHNV, CDR2 YYDKDF (reference sequence). CDR3 length: 16 residues. With 2 bases removed from V and 1 base from J, the gap between germline ends came to 14 bases.

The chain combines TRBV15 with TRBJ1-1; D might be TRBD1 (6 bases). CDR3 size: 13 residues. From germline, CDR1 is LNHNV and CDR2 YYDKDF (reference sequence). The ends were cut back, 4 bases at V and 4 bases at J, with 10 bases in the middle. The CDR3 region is CATSTTGLTEAFF. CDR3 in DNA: TGTGCCACCAGCACAACAGGGCTCACTGAAGCTTTCTTT.

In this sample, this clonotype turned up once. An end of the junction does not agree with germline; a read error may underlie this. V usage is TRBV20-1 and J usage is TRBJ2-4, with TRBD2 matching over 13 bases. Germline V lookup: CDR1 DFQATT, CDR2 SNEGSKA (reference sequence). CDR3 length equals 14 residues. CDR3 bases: TGCAGTGCTAGACCAACTAGCGGGGGGGCCGATCCGAACTTC. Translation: CSARPTSGGADPNF.

In DNA form, the CDR3 reads TGTGCCAGCAGCGGAGTGACTAGCGGGGTCTACAATGAGCAGTTCTTC. Protein: CASSGVTSGVYNEQFF. The chain combines TRBV9 with TRBJ2-1, with TRBD2 matching 11 bases. The CDR3 is made up of 16 amino acids. The trim removed 3 bases at V and 3 bases at J, leaving 5 bases unmatched. Germline V lookup: CDR1 SGDLS, CDR2 YYNGEE.